The T cell receptor beta chain described here comes from a study of T-cell reconstitution after alpha-beta-depleted transplantation in children. Overall study results and limits: Counts and diversity of T cells one year after transplant came mostly from newly produced T cells. Recipient T cells and thymic progenitors that survived gave rise to the high TCRbeta diversity observed at day 60 in some patients.

Preparation of the TCRbeta library involved a method that used unique molecular identifiers. TCRdb analysed the PCR reads with MiXCR anew, one entry per CDR3 protein. Seen here are 200,000 to 250,000 distinct CDR3 sequences, roughly 24% observed once, and the top ten hold roughly 2.7%. This CDR3 has 17 amino acids. V shed 5 bases and J 4 bases; nucleotides not matched to a gene: 18. Germline assignment: CDR1 SQVTM and CDR2 ANQGSEA. This clonotype came up a few times. Its antigen is unknown. The rearrangement joins TRBV29-1 to TRBJ2-7; 9 bases are a match to TRBD2. The receptor was derived from a girl aged 2 to 9 with Fanconi anemia, due to receive a stem cell transplant. The sequences come from PBMCs, collected before TCRalphabeta/CD19-depleted stem cell transplant. As DNA, the CDR3 is TGCAGCGTTCTTGGATCCGAAAGTAGCGGGAGAGGTTACGAGCAGTACTTC. It codes for CSVLGSESSGRGYEQYF.